A single sample is the source of the 10 T cell receptor beta chains below, sequenced in a study of T cell responses to AZD1222 COVID-19 vaccine. Produced via immunoSEQ multiplex PCR; TCRdb's table is partial and in-frame only. This table holds 100,000 to 150,000 clones, 88% found once. Sequenced material: peripheral blood, taken on day 0 of AZD1222 vaccination. All receptors come from an adult in good health.

The chain is built from TRBV7-9 and TRBJ1-1; D remains ambiguous. Trimming shortened V by 1 base and J by 5 bases, and 5 bases separated the two germline ends. The CDR3 is 12 amino acids. Germline V lookup: CDR1 SEHNR, CDR2 FQNEAQ (reference sequence). The CDR3, as DNA: TGTGCCAGCAGCTTAGACAGAACTGAAGCTTTCTTT. It translates to CASSLDRTEAFF.

The J gene is TRBJ2-1, the V gene TRBV7-2; 11 bases are shared with TRBD2. The length of the CDR3 is 14 residues. Germline assignment: CDR1 SGHTA and CDR2 FQGNSA. Trimming at V came to 1 base and at J to 10 bases, leaving 3 bases not matched to a gene. The CDR3 is CASSLGLAGYEQFF. The CDR3 DNA reads TGTGCCAGCAGCTTAGGACTAGCGGGATACGAGCAGTTCTTC.

The chain employs TRBV10-3 and TRBJ1-4, with 9 bases fitting TRBD1. The CDR3 is 14 amino acids. Germline V gene lookup returns CDR1 ENHRY and CDR2 SYGVKD. Losses at the gene ends were 2 bases for V and 6 bases for J; bases not matched to a gene: 1. CDR3 residues: CAISERTGDEKLFF. The DNA for the CDR3 is TGTGCCATCAGTGAGAGGACAGGGGATGAAAAACTGTTTTTT.

V gene TRBV30 combines with J gene TRBJ2-2; 8 bases are shared with TRBD1. V dropped 4 bases and J dropped 5; count of bases not matched to a gene: 9. The CDR3 contains 15 residues. Germline V gene lookup returns CDR1 GTSNPN and CDR2 SVGIG (reference sequence). The CDR3 sequence: CAWKQGALVTGELFF. The DNA for the CDR3 is TGTGCCTGGAAGCAGGGGGCGTTGGTAACCGGGGAGCTGTTTTTT.

The V call is TRBV2, the J call TRBJ1-6; 10 nucleotides agree with TRBD1. This CDR3 region has 14 residues. Germline CDR1 SNHLY, CDR2 FYNNEI. Germline trimming cut 6 bases from V and 10 bases from J; bases unmatched to any gene: 6. The CDR3 is CASSRDRGNSPLHF. CDR3 sequence (DNA): TGTGCCAGCAGCCGGGACAGGGGAAACTCACCCCTCCACTTT.

The chain joins TRBV5-1 to TRBJ1-2; D is perhaps TRBD1 (6 bases). The germline CDR1 and CDR2 sequences are SGHRS and YFSETQ. The length of the CDR3 is 17 residues. Trimming took 2 bases from V and 0 from J, leaving 17 bases between them. The CDR3 region has the DNA TGCGCCAGCAGCTTTACAGGGTTCCTGACTGCTAACTATGGCTACACCTTC. This sequence encodes CASSFTGFLTANYGYTF.

The genes are TRBV28 and TRBJ2-7; 8 nucleotides align to TRBD2. Germline values: CDR1 MDHEN, CDR2 SYDVKM. V was pared by 8 bases and J by 3 bases, with 6 bases of the junction left unmatched. CDR3 length: 13 amino acids. The CDR3 sequence: CASQTSVFYEQYF. The CDR3 nucleotides read TGTGCCAGCCAGACTAGCGTTTTCTACGAGCAGTACTTC.

The rearrangement links TRBV7-2 to TRBJ2-2; possibly TRBD2 for D (5 bases). The germline gives CDR1 SGHTA, CDR2 FQGNSA. The CDR3 is made up of 13 amino acids. V lost 1 base to trimming and J lost 7 bases, with 7 bases between them. The DNA of the CDR3 is TGTGCCAGCAGCTTAGAACTAGTCGGGGAGCTGTTTTTT. Translation gives CASSLELVGELFF.

The V gene is TRBV3-1 (or the pseudogene TRBV3-2), the J gene TRBJ1-4; perhaps TRBD1 as D (5 bases). This CDR3 has 15 amino acids. Trimming left V 4 bases short and J 8 bases short, with 17 bases between. Germline V gene data show CDR1 as LGHDT and CDR2 as YNNKEL (reference sequence). The CDR3 region is CASSPMMRGDEKLFF. As DNA, the CDR3 is TGTGCCAGCAGCCCTATGATGAGAGGGGACGAAAAACTGTTTTTT.

The chain recombines TRBV27 with TRBJ2-3, with 7 bases identical to TRBD2. The junction had 6 bases not matched to a gene; V was cut back by 0 bases and J by 0 bases. Germline CDR1 and CDR2: MNHEY and SMNVEV (reference sequence). This CDR3 comprises 17 residues. CDR3 sequence (DNA): TGTGCCAGCAGTTTATCGCTGGGGGGGACTAGCACAGATACGCAGTATTTT. Protein product: CASSLSLGGTSTDTQYF.